These 14 T cell receptor beta chains were sequenced from one sample in a study of cytomegalovirus exposure and HLA in healthy donors. Both 60 Vbeta primers and 13 Jbeta primers went into the PCR. The protocol was immunoSEQ multiplex PCR, while the TCRdb copy is restricted to in-frame clones and leaves out a portion. This repertoire shows 140,000 to 150,000 clones, approximately 70% found once; its top ten account for roughly 2%. Material: PBMCs. The receptors stem from a woman in her sixties or seventies in good health and CMV-seropositive.

The chain couples TRBV4-1 to TRBJ1-2, with D perhaps TRBD1 (5 bases). CDR1 is MGHRA, CDR2 YSYEKL, per germline. V lost 0 bases, J lost 5 bases, and 13 bases lay in between. The CDR3 spans 15 residues. CDR3 nucleotides: TGCGCCAGCAGCCAAGATGGGGAGGGACGATATGGCTACACCTTC. This encodes CASSQDGEGRYGYTF.

The J gene is TRBJ2-1, the V gene TRBV5-1, with 9 bases fitting TRBD2. CDR1 and CDR2 (germline): SGHRS, YFSETQ. CDR3 length: 15 amino acids. Trimming cost V 4 bases and J 8 bases; bases outside gene matches: 10. The CDR3 coding sequence is TGCGCCAGCAGCGTGACTAGCGGACCTACTCATGAGCAGTTCTTC. Translation: CASSVTSGPTHEQFF.

The rearrangement joins TRBV14 to TRBJ1-2; D might be TRBD1 (5 bases). Trimming shortened V by 5 bases and J by 5 bases, and 12 bases separated the two germline ends. The length of the CDR3 is 13 residues. Germline-derived CDR1 and CDR2 are SGHDN and FVKESK. The DNA for the CDR3 is TGTGCCAGCAGCGAGACAGCGAGATATGGCTACACCTTC. Encoded protein: CASSETARYGYTF.

This clone has just one count. This chain connects TRBV5-1 to TRBJ1-1; D possibly corresponds to TRBD1 (6 bases). The CDR3 contains 14 residues. Germline V gene data show CDR1 as SGHRS and CDR2 as YFSETQ. V was shortened by 1 base and J by 1 base, with 8 bases between the two germline ends. CDR3 sequence reads: CASSLRQENTEAFF. The CDR3 region has the DNA TGCGCCAGCAGCTTGAGACAGGAGAACACTGAAGCTTTCTTT.

The chain has TRBV11-2 and TRBJ1-1, with TRBD1 as a possible D gene (5 bases). V was pared by 5 bases and J by 3 bases, with 13 bases between. The CDR3 is made up of 14 amino acids. Per the germline V gene, CDR1 is SGHAT and CDR2 is FQNNGV. The CDR3 here is CASSHPEGYTEAFF. In DNA, the CDR3 is TGTGCCAGCAGCCATCCGGAGGGGTACACTGAAGCTTTCTTT.

This clone has a handful of counts. The rearrangement links TRBV4-1 to TRBJ1-1; TRBD1 matches at 7 bases. This CDR3 has 15 residues. With V trimmed by 3 bases and J by 5 bases, 9 bases remained unmatched. The germline CDR1 and CDR2 sequences are MGHRA and YSYEKL. CDR3 region: CASSQETGLRTEAFF. DNA of the CDR3: TGCGCCAGCAGCCAGGAGACAGGGCTAAGGACTGAAGCTTTCTTT.

CDR3 region: CASSQLTVVSYEQYF. CDR3 nucleotides: TGCGCCAGCAGTCAACTAACGGTAGTCTCCTACGAGCAGTACTTC. V and J are TRBV23-1 and TRBJ2-7; no definite D call. TRBV23-1 is assigned to the ORF class and has an uncertain function. The CDR3 consists of 15 residues. Deletions cut 2 bases from V and 0 bases from J, with 11 bases between.

The chain is built from TRBV5-1 and TRBJ2-5, with TRBD2 identical over 10 bases. Germline V gene data show CDR1 as SGHRS and CDR2 as YFSETQ. The V gene end was trimmed by 4 bases and the J gene end by 2 bases; junction bases not matched to a gene: 8. The CDR3 has 16 amino acids. The CDR3 bases are TGCGCCAGCAGCCCGGGCCTAGCGGGAGAACAAGAGACCCAGTACTTC. This encodes CASSPGLAGEQETQYF. Filled out from reference TRBV5-1 and TRBJ2-5, the complete variable domain reads KAGVTQTPRYLIKTRGQQVTLSCSPISGHRSVSWYQQTPGQGLQFLFEYFSETQRNKGNFPGRFSGRQFSNSRSEMNVSTLELGDSALYLCASSPGLAGEQETQYFGPGTRLLVL.

The chain combines TRBV19 with TRBJ2-3, with D possibly matching TRBD1 (5 bases). The V gene's germline CDR1 is LNHDA and CDR2 SQIVND (reference sequence). V was pared by 3 bases and J by 2 bases, with 6 bases between. CDR3 size: 13 residues. The CDR3 is CASSMGHTDTQYF. DNA for the CDR3: TGTGCCAGTAGTATGGGGCACACAGATACGCAGTATTTT.

Of note for this clone: A much more abundant neighbour one base away suggests this may be a read error. This chain connects TRBV11-1 to TRBJ1-1; no definite D call. This CDR3 region has 12 residues. V was shortened by 1 base and J by 7 bases, with 7 bases between the two germline ends. Germline CDR1 and CDR2: SGHAT and FQDESV (reference sequence). The CDR3 loop reads CASSLGAGEAFF. In DNA form, the CDR3 reads TGTGCCAGCAGCTTAGGGGCAGGTGAAGCTTTCTTT.

This chain uses TRBV7-3 with TRBJ2-2; 7 nucleotides line up with TRBD1. The trim removed 6 bases at V and 4 bases at J, leaving 2 bases unmatched. This CDR3 is 13 amino acids long. Germline CDR1 SGHTA, CDR2 FQGTGA. The CDR3 loop reads CASSGDSTGELFF. As DNA, the CDR3 is TGTGCCAGCAGTGGGGACAGCACCGGGGAGCTGTTTTTT.

The V gene is TRBV12-1, the J gene TRBJ2-3; the table calls TRBD2, which could not be checked here. TRBV12-1 is annotated as a pseudogene. The CDR3 is 16 residues long. CDR3 region: CASMIEERGYTGTQYF. CDR3 coding DNA: TGTGCCAGCATGATTGAGGAGCGGGGCTACACAGGTACGCAGTATTTT.

This clone appeared once. This rearrangement joins TRBV5-1 to TRBJ2-3; 16 bases fit TRBD2. Per germline, CDR1 SGHRS and CDR2 YFSETQ. After removal of 3 bases from V and 3 bases from J, the junction contained 7 bases not matched to a gene. This CDR3 contains 18 residues. Here the CDR3 reads CASSSGLAGGWGTDTQYF. The CDR3 region has the DNA TGCGCCAGCAGCTCGGGACTAGCGGGAGGGTGGGGGACAGATACGCAGTATTTT.

The chain couples TRBV5-1 to TRBJ1-2; D is possibly TRBD1 (5 bases). V shed 0 bases and J shed 11 bases, with 8 bases lying between them. The CDR3 extends over 11 amino acids. The germline CDR1 and CDR2 sequences are SGHRS and YFSETQ. CDR3 nucleotide sequence: TGCGCCAGCAGCTTGGAAGGGGCATACACCTTC. Its protein product is CASSLEGAYTF.